The 23 T cell receptor beta chains given below trace back to one sample, sequenced in a study of cytomegalovirus exposure and HLA in healthy donors. PCR was performed using 60 Vbeta and 13 Jbeta primers. The data were produced by immunoSEQ multiplex PCR, yet TCRdb's version contains in-frame clones alone and is incomplete. The data include approximately 43,000 clones; the top ten clones carry approximately 1.8%. Sequences were obtained from PBMCs. The receptors were gathered from a woman aged 25 to 39 in good health and CMV-seronegative.

The V call is TRBV4-2, the J call TRBJ1-2, with D unresolved. Trimming took 4 bases from V and 6 from J, leaving 21 bases between them. Germline CDR1 reads LGHNA; CDR2 reads YNFKEQ. The CDR3 consists of 16 residues. CDR3 sequence reads: CASSLRGQDSTDGYTF. The CDR3 DNA reads TGTGCCAGCAGCCTCCGGGGTCAGGATTCCACGGATGGCTACACCTTC.

This rearrangement joins TRBV10-1 to TRBJ2-7, with D uncertain. The CDR3 is 11 residues long. Trimming pared 7 bases from V and 2 bases from J, leaving 6 bases between. From germline, CDR1 is WNHNN and CDR2 SYGVQD (reference sequence). Here the CDR3 DNA reads TGCGCCAGCAAGCCCCCCTACGAGCAGTACTTC. It encodes CASKPPYEQYF.

This chain links TRBV18 with TRBJ1-1, with D possibly TRBD1 on 6 matching bases. Between the trimmed V and J ends, which lost 2 bases and 2 bases, there was a span of 15 bases. CDR3 size: 16 residues. CDR1 is KGHSH and CDR2 is LQKENI in the germline V gene. The chain's CDR3 is CASSPTLPGTNTEAFF. The CDR3 coding sequence is TGTGCCAGCTCACCAACACTCCCGGGGACAAACACTGAAGCTTTCTTT.

J is TRBJ2-7 and V is TRBV19; 11 nucleotides agree with TRBD2. After removal of 5 bases from V and 7 bases from J, the junction contained 10 bases not matched to a gene. Germline loops: CDR1 LNHDA, CDR2 SQIVND (reference sequence). The CDR3 has 15 residues. This CDR3 reads CASSPRLAGLTEQYF. In DNA form, the CDR3 reads TGTGCCAGTAGTCCGCGACTAGCGGGGCTCACAGAGCAGTACTTC. The complete variable domain, with remaining parts taken from reference TRBV19 and TRBJ2-7, reads DGGITQSPKYLFRKEGQNVTLSCEQNLNHDAMYWYRQDPGQGLRLIYYSQIVNDFQKGDIAEGYSVSREKKESFPLTVTSAQKNPTAFYLCASSPRLAGLTEQYFGPGTRLTVT.

The rearrangement joins TRBV28 to TRBJ2-7; TRBD1 might be the D (5 bases). Trimming stripped 2 bases from V and 2 bases from J, with 7 bases between. The CDR3 has 13 amino acids. Germline lookup yields CDR1 MDHEN and CDR2 SYDVKM. The CDR3 DNA follows: TGTGCCAGCAGTTTAGCCAGGGCCTACGAGCAGTACTTC. It encodes CASSLARAYEQYF. Full variable domain (missing parts from reference TRBV28 and TRBJ2-7): DVKVTQSSRYLVKRTGEKVFLECVQDMDHENMFWYRQDPGLGLRLIYFSYDVKMKEKGDIPEGYSVSREKKERFSLILESASTNQTSMYLCASSLARAYEQYFGPGTRLTVT.

The chain is built from TRBV15 and TRBJ1-2; perhaps TRBD1 as D (6 bases). CDR1 and CDR2 from the germline V gene are LNHNV and YYDKDF (reference sequence). The V gene lost 0 bases and the J gene lost 4 bases, with 12 bases spanning the gap. The CDR3 has 15 residues. The CDR3 DNA follows: TGTGCCACCAGCAGAGATCAGGGGCGATCCTATGGCTACACCTTC. It translates to CATSRDQGRSYGYTF.

The chain employs TRBV19 and TRBJ2-1; D uncertain. This CDR3 contains 15 residues. CDR1 and CDR2 from the germline V gene are LNHDA and SQIVND (reference sequence). The ends were cut back, 3 bases at V and 6 bases at J, with 15 bases in the middle. The CDR3 DNA sequence: TGTGCCAGTAGTATCGGTCCGAGAACCTCCAATGAGCAGTTCTTC. Amino acid sequence: CASSIGPRTSNEQFF. Using reference TRBV19 and TRBJ2-1 for the parts outside the CDR3, the full variable domain is DGGITQSPKYLFRKEGQNVTLSCEQNLNHDAMYWYRQDPGQGLRLIYYSQIVNDFQKGDIAEGYSVSREKKESFPLTVTSAQKNPTAFYLCASSIGPRTSNEQFFGPGTRLTVL.

This chain links TRBV7-3 with TRBJ2-1; 9 bases map to TRBD2. This CDR3 contains 14 residues. V trimming: 6 bases; J trimming: 8 bases; junction bases outside the gene matches: 8. Germline loops: CDR1 SGHTA, CDR2 FQGTGA. CDR3 sequence reads: CASSRASGIDEQFF. The CDR3 DNA reads TGTGCCAGCAGTAGGGCTAGCGGGATTGATGAGCAGTTCTTC.

The chain links TRBV28 to TRBJ2-7; 10 nucleotides match TRBD1. The trim removed 4 bases at V and 0 bases at J, leaving 9 bases unmatched. Germline values: CDR1 MDHEN, CDR2 SYDVKM. This CDR3 is 17 amino acids long. Here the CDR3 reads CASSSPRDRGASYEQYF. The CDR3 region has the DNA TGTGCCAGCAGTTCCCCTCGGGACAGGGGTGCCTCCTACGAGCAGTACTTC.

The chain recombines TRBV2 with TRBJ2-3; 9 nucleotides match TRBD2. V lost 0 bases to trimming and J lost 10 bases; unmatched junction nucleotides: 8. Germline V lookup: CDR1 SNHLY, CDR2 FYNNEI. This CDR3 comprises 15 residues. The CDR3 region is CASSEARASGKAQYF. The CDR3 bases are TGTGCCAGCAGTGAAGCCCGGGCTAGCGGGAAAGCGCAGTATTTT.

The CDR3 DNA sequence: TGTGCCAGCAGACAAAGGTTAGCGGGAGGGCCCGTTTATGAGCAGTTCTTC. Protein product: CASRQRLAGGPVYEQFF. The chain has TRBV27 and TRBJ2-1; 11 bases are a match to TRBD2. Looked up from germline, CDR1 is MNHEY and CDR2 is SMNVEV (reference sequence). The CDR3 has 17 residues. The V and J ends lost 6 bases and 8 bases, in that order; junction bases with no gene match: 15.

The chain is built from TRBV5-1 and TRBJ2-5; TRBD2 aligns across 13 bases. The germline CDR1 and CDR2 sequences are SGHRS and YFSETQ. The length of the CDR3 is 16 residues. The ends lost 2 bases at V and 4 bases at J; junction bases unmatched: 5. CDR3 coding DNA: TGCGCCAGCAGCTTTCGACTAGCGGGAGGCTCAGAGACCCAGTACTTC. Its translation is CASSFRLAGGSETQYF.

V is TRBV2 and J is TRBJ1-1, with TRBD1 matching over 7 bases. Losses at the gene ends were 6 bases for V and 6 bases for J; bases not matched to a gene: 10. The germline CDR1 and CDR2 sequences are SNHLY and FYNNEI. The CDR3 extends over 14 amino acids. The CDR3 region has the DNA TGTGCCAGCAGGTATTTACAGGGGAGCCCTGAAGCTTTCTTT. It codes for CASRYLQGSPEAFF. The full variable domain, its missing parts supplied by reference TRBV2 and TRBJ1-1, is EPEVTQTPSHQVTQMGQEVILRCVPISNHLYFYWYRQILGQKVEFLVSFYNNEISEKSEIFDDQFSVERPDGSNFTLKIRSTKLEDSAMYFCASRYLQGSPEAFFGQGTRLTVV.

The chain uses TRBV28 and TRBJ1-5, with D unclear. The V end was cut by 5 bases, the J end by 5 bases, with 13 bases between. Per the germline V gene, CDR1 is MDHEN and CDR2 is SYDVKM. This CDR3 is 14 amino acids long. For the CDR3, the DNA is TGTGCCAGCAGTACCTCCCTTAGATATCAGCCCCAGCATTTT. Translation: CASSTSLRYQPQHF.

J is TRBJ1-2 and V is TRBV5-4; tentatively, D is TRBD1 (5 bases). Trimming left V 2 bases short and J 8 bases short, with 16 bases between. Germline CDR1 reads SGHNT; CDR2 reads YYREEE (reference sequence). CDR3 length equals 14 residues. DNA of the CDR3: TGTGCCAGCAGCTTTCGTCAGGGCGTAAGGGGCTACACCTTC. Its translation is CASSFRQGVRGYTF.

The V and J genes are TRBV30 and TRBJ1-3; D may be TRBD1 (5 bases). From germline, CDR1 is GTSNPN and CDR2 SVGIG (reference sequence). V was pared by 2 bases and J by 4 bases, with 12 bases between. The CDR3 has 14 amino acids. CDR3 residues: CAWSTLRQGNTIYF. The CDR3 coding sequence is TGTGCCTGGAGTACATTACGACAGGGAAACACCATATATTTT.

The V gene is TRBV30, the J gene TRBJ1-2, with a possible D match to TRBD1 (6 bases). The ends were cut back, 2 bases at V and 6 bases at J, with 13 bases in the middle. The CDR3 has 13 residues. Looked up from germline, CDR1 is GTSNPN and CDR2 is SVGIG (reference sequence). CDR3 protein: CAWSHRDVDGYTF. The CDR3 DNA reads TGTGCCTGGAGTCACAGGGATGTGGATGGCTACACCTTC.

J is TRBJ2-1 and V is TRBV29-1; the match to TRBD2 covers 10 bases. This CDR3 is built from 15 residues. Germline V CDR1 and CDR2: SQVTM, ANQGSEA. V trimming: 2 bases; J trimming: 7 bases; junction bases outside the gene matches: 8. CDR3 amino acids: CSVETLAGAGNEQFF. The CDR3 region has the DNA TGCAGCGTTGAAACTCTAGCGGGAGCTGGGAATGAGCAGTTCTTC.

V usage is TRBV30 and J usage is TRBJ1-5, with D unclear. CDR1 is GTSNPN, CDR2 SVGIG, per germline (reference sequence). Trimming pared 2 bases from V and 11 bases from J, leaving 13 bases between. The CDR3 sequence is 12 residues long. CDR3 region: CAWSYSREAQHF. In DNA, the CDR3 is TGTGCCTGGAGTTATAGCCGGGAGGCCCAGCATTTT.

The rearrangement uses TRBV5-6 and TRBJ1-1; no reliable D call. There are 14 residues in the CDR3. The germline gives CDR1 SGHDT, CDR2 YYEEEE. The V gene lost 4 bases and the J gene lost 0 bases, with 10 bases spanning the gap. The CDR3 DNA reads as TGTGCCAGCAGCGTCCAGAATATGAACACTGAAGCTTTCTTT. It translates to CASSVQNMNTEAFF.

The V gene is TRBV4-3, the J gene TRBJ2-2, with 7 bases fitting TRBD1. Germline CDR1 and CDR2: LGHNA and YSLEER. The CDR3 runs to 14 residues. The ends lost 5 bases at V and 6 bases at J; junction bases unmatched: 6. The CDR3 protein is CASSSDRVAGELFF. CDR3 nucleotides: TGCGCCAGCAGCAGCGACAGGGTTGCCGGGGAGCTGTTTTTT.

The V call is TRBV7-9, the J call TRBJ2-3; no definite D call. V was trimmed by 2 bases and J by 2 bases, leaving 11 bases between them. This CDR3 comprises 15 residues. Germline V CDR1 and CDR2: SEHNR, FQNEAQ (reference sequence). CDR3 residues: CASSLFAVVTDTQYF. The CDR3 DNA follows: TGTGCCAGCAGCTTATTCGCGGTCGTCACAGATACGCAGTATTTT.

This sequence joins TRBV29-1 and TRBJ2-5, with 7 nucleotides matching TRBD1. V trimming: 7 bases; J trimming: 2 bases; junction bases outside the gene matches: 10. Germline V CDR1 and CDR2: SQVTM, ANQGSEA. The length of the CDR3 is 14 residues. The CDR3 here is CSAGNGQAQETQYF. CDR3 DNA: TGCAGCGCCGGAAACGGACAGGCGCAAGAGACCCAGTACTTC. Supplemented by reference TRBV29-1 and TRBJ2-5, the full variable domain reads SAVISQKPSRDICQRGTSLTIQCQVDSQVTMMFWYRQQPGQSLTLIATANQGSEATYESGFVIDKFPISRPNLTFSTLTVSNMSPEDSSIYLCSAGNGQAQETQYFGPGTRLLVL.